The sequence of this T cell receptor beta chain was determined in a study of T-cell memory formation after mild COVID-19. Overall study context: Clusters were largely donor specific.

Using constant-segment primers, 5'RACE produced TCR alpha and TCR beta cDNA libraries carrying sample barcodes and UMIs. TCRdb reanalysed the 5' RACE reads using MiXCR and keeps one entry per CDR3 protein. In the table there are hundreds of thousands of distinct CDR3 sequences, 25% to 30% of which are singletons. This clonotype was seen once. V was cut by 5 bases and J by 0 bases, with 14 bases left in between. This CDR3 is built from 15 residues. CDR1 is SGHVS and CDR2 is FNYEAQ in the germline V gene. Sequenced: PBMCs or a T cell subset sorted from them (not recorded which). The TCR originated in an adult woman who had mild COVID-19 (a few samples of this study predate the infection). Cell type and time point are not known. The chain combines TRBV7-6 with TRBJ2-7; TRBD1 might be the D (6 bases). CDR3 nucleotide sequence: TGTGCCAGCAGCCCCTCGGACAGTAGCTCCTACGAGCAGTACTTC. It specifies CASSPSDSSSYEQYF.